The TCR beta chain described here comes from a study of OX40 agonist ivuxolimab in advanced cancers. Looking at the study overall: Enrollees could have had prior anti-PD-1, anti-PD-L1 or anti-CTLA-4 therapy, which around 40% had received. Notes on the study in general: CD4+ T cells averaged fewer expanded clones than CD8+ T cells.

TCRdb keeps only in-frame clones here, not all; method: immunoSEQ multiplex PCR. This sample has around 6,000 clones, with 84% found just once. People who had autoimmune disease history or systemic immunosuppression were excluded. The CDR3 sequence is 15 residues long. Germline V gene lookup returns CDR1 SEHNR and CDR2 FQNEAQ (reference sequence). The V segment lost 5 bases and the J segment 2 bases; nucleotides outside the gene matches: 7. Notes on this clone: Its antigen is unknown.

J is TRBJ1-2 and V is TRBV7-9, with 8 bases aligning to TRBD1. The sequence came from an adult with an advanced solid tumor such as melanoma, head and neck, liver or kidney cancer. The sequenced sample was CD4+ or CD8+ T cells sorted from blood, obtained in a trial of the OX40 agonist ivuxolimab. The CDR3 DNA reads TGTGCCAGCAGCCCCCCTGGACAGGGAAACTATGGCTACACCTTC. Amino acid sequence: CASSPPGQGNYGYTF.